This T cell receptor beta chain appears in the sequencing data of a study of OX40 agonist ivuxolimab in advanced cancers. Looking at the study overall: Cancers in dose escalation were hepatocellular, melanoma, renal cell and head and neck. Findings and caveats of the study: Relative to CD4+, CD8+ T cells held more expanded clones on average.

Germline values: CDR1 SGHRS, CDR2 YFSETQ. This CDR3 comprises 14 residues. The V gene lost 3 bases and the J gene lost 5 bases, with 15 bases spanning the gap. The assay was immunoSEQ multiplex PCR, and TCRdb's table has in-frame clones only and misses some. The sample consists of around 60,000 clones, about 93% of them appearing once. Turning to this clone: Its antigen remains unidentified.

Sequenced material: CD4+ or CD8+ T cells sorted from blood, taken in a trial of the OX40 agonist ivuxolimab. The clonotype was recovered from an adult with an advanced solid tumor such as melanoma, head and neck, liver or kidney cancer. J is TRBJ2-7 and V is TRBV5-1; D possibly corresponds to TRBD2 (5 bases). CDR3 amino acids: CASSYRTLEDEQYF. Written as DNA, the CDR3 is TGCGCCAGCAGCTACCGGACCCTGGAGGACGAGCAGTACTTC.